This is a list of T cell receptor beta chains from one sample in a study of blood T cells in healthy people across ages. TCRdb analysed the 5' RACE reads with MiXCR anew, one entry per CDR3 protein. The repertoire includes 750,000 to 950,000 distinct CDR3 sequences, roughly 53% of them detected once, and approximately 40% sits in the top ten. Sequencing was performed on blood. These receptor sequences come from a man older than 75 in good health. The CDR3 runs from the conserved cysteine through the conserved F or W. D genes are given only for firm matches. Size values are once, few and many counts, or a class for expanded clones, and some rows have none.

v_call	clone_size	j_call	d_call	cdr3_aa	cdr3_nt
TRBV29-1	NA	TRBJ2-7	NA	CSVGGGTGKDEQYF	TGCAGCGTTGGGGGGGGGACAGGTAAAGACGAGCAGTACTTC
TRBV14	few	TRBJ2-5	NA	CASSQQEETQYF	TGTGCCAGCAGCCAACAAGAAGAGACCCAGTACTTC
TRBV5-1	NA	TRBJ1-6	NA	CASSLRSASSPLHF	TGCGCCAGCAGCTTGCGGTCGGCGAGCTCACCCCTCCACTTT
TRBV27	NA	TRBJ2-7	TRBD2	CASSPTPLAGVAYEQYF	TGTGCCAGCAGTCCTACCCCACTAGCGGGGGTTGCCTACGAGCAGTACTTC
TRBV6-5	NA	TRBJ2-7	NA	CTSSQPEAPYEQYF	TGTACCAGCAGCCAACCGGAGGCCCCATACGAGCAGTACTTC
TRBV11-2	few	TRBJ2-4	NA	CASSPRAGLAKNIQYF	TGTGCCAGCAGCCCGAGGGCAGGACTAGCCAAAAACATTCAGTACTTC
TRBV5-1	NA	TRBJ2-7	TRBD1	CASSRGQGPSEQYF	TGCGCCAGCAGCCGGGGACAGGGACCCTCCGAGCAGTACTTC
TRBV3-1	NA	TRBJ2-3	TRBD2	CASSPAGGRFRYAYF	TGTGCCAGCAGCCCAGCGGGCGGGAGGTTCAGATACGCGTATTTT
TRBV11-2	once	TRBJ2-7	TRBD2	CASSPGLRGLAGGSSYNEQYF	TGTGCCAGCAGCCCCGGACTCAGAGGGCTAGCGGGTGGGAGCTCCTACAATGAGCAGTACTTC
TRBV3-1	NA	TRBJ2-7	NA	CASSLTRPYEQYF	TGTGCCAGCAGCCTAACTAGGCCGTACGAGCAGTACTTC
TRBV20-1	few	TRBJ2-3	TRBD2	CSASGLAGGRTDTQYF	TGCAGTGCTAGTGGTCTAGCGGGAGGGCGCACAGATACGCAGTATTTT
TRBV28	NA	TRBJ2-5	NA	CASSYQGTEQYF	TGTGCCAGCAGTTATCAGGGTACGGAGCAGTACTTC
TRBV5-1	NA	TRBJ2-6	TRBD1	CASSAWTGVGTISGANVLTF	TGCGCCAGCAGCGCCTGGACAGGGGTAGGGACCATCTCTGGGGCCAACGTCCTGACTTTC
TRBV7-2	NA	TRBJ2-5	TRBD2	CASSLSAGGETQYF	TGTGCCAGCAGCTTATCCGCGGGAGGAGAGACCCAGTACTTC
TRBV20-1	few	TRBJ2-4	TRBD2	CSASPDGPGGEQYF	TGCAGTGCTAGCCCGGATGGACCGGGGGGGGAGCAGTACTTC
TRBV7-9	few	TRBJ2-1	TRBD2	CASIFIAGEQFF	TGTGCCAGCATCTTTATAGCGGGCGAGCAGTTCTTC
TRBV21-1	NA	TRBJ2-4	NA	CASSRAGRVKNIQYF	TGTGCCAGCAGCAGGGCAGGGCGGGTCAAAAACATTCAGTACTTC
TRBV27	few	TRBJ2-7	NA	CASSLAYSSYEQYF	TGTGCCAGCAGTTTGGCCTACAGCTCCTACGAGCAGTACTTC
TRBV20-1	NA	TRBJ2-7	TRBD2	CSARASSGRAGAYEQYF	TGCAGTGCTAGAGCGTCTAGCGGGAGGGCCGGGGCCTACGAGCAGTACTTC
TRBV10-3	NA	TRBJ1-1	NA	CAISELAVDTEAFF	TGTGCCATCAGTGAGCTGGCAGTAGACACTGAAGCTTTCTTT
TRBV4-2	NA	TRBJ2-2	TRBD2	CASKAAGAAGELFF	TGTGCCAGCAAGGCAGCGGGAGCAGCCGGGGAGCTGTTTTTT
TRBV7-9	many	TRBJ2-3	TRBD2	CASSLGGSADTQYF	TGTGCCAGCAGCCTGGGCGGGAGTGCAGATACGCAGTATTTT
TRBV2	NA	TRBJ2-2	NA	CASSRRTQDTGELFF	TGTGCCAGCAGCAGGAGGACCCAGGACACCGGGGAGCTGTTTTTT
TRBV5-1	NA	TRBJ2-7	NA	CASRTYDGTADEQYF	TGCGCCAGCAGAACGTACGACGGAACAGCCGACGAGCAGTACTTC
TRBV5-1	NA	TRBJ2-3	NA	CASSLVGGPSTDTQYF	TGCGCCAGCAGCTTGGTTGGGGGACCAAGCACAGATACGCAGTATTTT
TRBV9	once	TRBJ2-3	TRBD2	CASSDGSGLAGFTDTQYF	TGTGCCAGCAGCGACGGCTCAGGACTAGCGGGATTCACAGATACGCAGTATTTT
TRBV7-6	NA	TRBJ2-7	TRBD1	CASSLGVGGGEQYF	TGTGCCAGCAGCTTAGGAGTAGGGGGCGGCGAGCAGTACTTC
TRBV5-1	NA	TRBJ1-1	NA	CASSFLGSGDTEAFF	TGCGCCAGCAGCTTCCTCGGCTCCGGTGACACTGAAGCTTTCTTT
TRBV5-6	few	TRBJ1-6	NA	CASSRTGSPLHF	TGTGCCAGCAGCAGGACGGGATCACCCCTCCACTTT
TRBV5-1	NA	TRBJ1-2	NA	CASSFDSSTGTNYGYTF	TGCGCCAGCAGCTTTGATTCGTCTACAGGAACTAACTATGGCTACACCTTC
TRBV5-1	NA	TRBJ2-1	NA	CASRQDRGGNEQFF	TGCGCCAGCAGACAAGACAGAGGCGGCAATGAGCAGTTCTTC
TRBV11-2	NA	TRBJ1-2	NA	CASSLVLRGNGYTF	TGTGCCAGCAGCTTAGTCCTGAGGGGAAATGGCTACACCTTC
TRBV6-5	NA	TRBJ1-2	NA	CASRVRTDYGYTF	TGTGCCAGCAGAGTCAGGACAGACTATGGCTACACCTTC
TRBV7-9	NA	TRBJ2-1	TRBD2	CASSPRGLAGVSYNEQFF	TGTGCCAGCAGCCCGAGGGGACTAGCGGGAGTGTCCTACAATGAGCAGTTCTTC
TRBV4-1	NA	TRBJ2-3	TRBD1	CASSEGQGSTDTQYF	TGCGCCAGCAGCGAGGGACAGGGTTCTACAGATACGCAGTATTTT
TRBV5-1	many	TRBJ2-7	TRBD2	CASSTAASGSEQYF	TGCGCCAGCAGCACGGCGGCTAGCGGGAGCGAGCAGTACTTC
TRBV10-3	few	TRBJ2-7	NA	CAISERSGTSYEQYF	TGTGCCATCAGTGAGCGTAGCGGAACCTCCTACGAGCAGTACTTC
TRBV5-1	NA	TRBJ2-7	TRBD1	CASSIGQGREQYF	TGCGCCAGCAGCATCGGACAGGGCAGGGAGCAGTACTTC
TRBV10-3	NA	TRBJ2-3	NA	CAISGRVPDERPRDTQYF	TGTGCCATCAGTGGTCGTGTCCCCGACGAGCGGCCCCGTGATACGCAGTATTTT
TRBV28	NA	TRBJ1-2	NA	CASSLRTASYGYTF	TGTGCCAGCAGTTTGAGGACAGCCTCCTATGGCTACACCTTC
TRBV20-1	once	TRBJ1-2	TRBD1	CSARGRGAYGYTF	TGCAGTGCTAGGGGCAGGGGGGCCTATGGCTACACCTTC
TRBV6-5	NA	TRBJ1-4	NA	CASSYSGVGEKLFF	TGTGCCAGCAGTTACTCGGGGGTTGGTGAAAAACTGTTTTTT
TRBV5-1	NA	TRBJ2-3	NA	CASSLHGNTDTQYF	TGCGCCAGCAGCTTGCACGGCAACACAGATACGCAGTATTTT
TRBV5-1	NA	TRBJ2-7	NA	CASSLGADTYEQYF	TGCGCCAGCAGCTTGGGGGCGGATACCTACGAGCAGTACTTC
TRBV7-3	few	TRBJ2-7	TRBD2	CASSIGLAGEQYF	TGTGCCAGCAGCATCGGACTAGCGGGCGAGCAGTACTTC
TRBV29-1	NA	TRBJ1-6	NA	CSIMIGDSLHF	TGCAGCATTATGATAGGGGATTCCCTCCACTTT
TRBV11-3	NA	TRBJ1-1	TRBD1	CASSLVGGDRPENTEAFF	TGTGCCAGCAGCTTAGTGGGGGGGGACAGGCCGGAGAACACTGAAGCTTTCTTT
TRBV20-1	NA	TRBJ2-7	TRBD2	CSATLRTSGSRGEQYF	TGCAGTGCTACACTTCGGACTAGCGGGAGTCGGGGGGAGCAGTACTTC
TRBV29-1	NA	TRBJ2-7	NA	CSVGVTAAEQYF	TGCAGCGTTGGGGTCACGGCGGCCGAGCAGTACTTC